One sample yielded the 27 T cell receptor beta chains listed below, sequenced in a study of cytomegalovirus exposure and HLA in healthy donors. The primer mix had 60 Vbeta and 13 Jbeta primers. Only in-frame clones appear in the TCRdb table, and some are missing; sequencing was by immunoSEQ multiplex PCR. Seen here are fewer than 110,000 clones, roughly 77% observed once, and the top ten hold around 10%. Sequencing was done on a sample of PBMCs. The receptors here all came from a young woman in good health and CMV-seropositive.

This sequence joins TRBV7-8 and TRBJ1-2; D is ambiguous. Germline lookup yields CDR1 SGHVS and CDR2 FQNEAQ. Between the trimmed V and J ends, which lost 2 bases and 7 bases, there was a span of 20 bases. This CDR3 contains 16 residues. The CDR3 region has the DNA TGTGCCAGCAGCTTAAACGGAGGGAACCTGGCGGCTGGCTACACCTTC. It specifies CASSLNGGNLAAGYTF.

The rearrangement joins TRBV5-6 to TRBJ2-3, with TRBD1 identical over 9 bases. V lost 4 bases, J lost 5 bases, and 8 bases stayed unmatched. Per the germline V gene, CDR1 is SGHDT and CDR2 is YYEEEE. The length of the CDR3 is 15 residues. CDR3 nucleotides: TGTGCCAGCAGCCCGGGACAGGGTGCTGGAGATACGCAGTATTTT. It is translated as CASSPGQGAGDTQYF.

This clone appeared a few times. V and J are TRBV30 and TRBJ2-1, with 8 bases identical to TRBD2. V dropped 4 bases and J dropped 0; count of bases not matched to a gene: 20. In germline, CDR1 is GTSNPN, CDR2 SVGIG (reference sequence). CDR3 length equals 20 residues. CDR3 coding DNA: TGTGCCTGGACTCCCCTCCCGGGGTTAGCGGGACCATACTCCTACAATGAGCAGTTCTTC. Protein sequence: CAWTPLPGLAGPYSYNEQFF.

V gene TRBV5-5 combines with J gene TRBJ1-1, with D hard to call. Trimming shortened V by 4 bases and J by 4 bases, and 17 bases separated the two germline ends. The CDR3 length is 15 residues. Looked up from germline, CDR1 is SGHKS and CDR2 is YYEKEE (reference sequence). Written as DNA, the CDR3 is TGTGCCAGCAGCCATGAGAGTACGGCAGGCACTGAAGCTTTCTTT. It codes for CASSHESTAGTEAFF.

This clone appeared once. The CDR3 loop is CASSPRDYSYEQYF. The CDR3, as DNA: TGTGCCAGCAGCCCCCGGGACTACTCCTACGAGCAGTACTTC. The chain couples TRBV13 to TRBJ2-7; 7 bases are a match to TRBD2. V was clipped by 5 bases and J by 0 bases; unmatched bases: 4. This CDR3 contains 14 residues. From germline, CDR1 is PRHDT and CDR2 FYEKMQ (reference sequence).

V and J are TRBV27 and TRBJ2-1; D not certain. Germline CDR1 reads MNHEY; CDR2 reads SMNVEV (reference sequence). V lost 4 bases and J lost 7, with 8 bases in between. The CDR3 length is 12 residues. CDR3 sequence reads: CASSSTRNEQFF. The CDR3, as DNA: TGTGCCAGCAGTTCCACCAGAAATGAGCAGTTCTTC.

This CDR3 reads CASSKLAGVGEQYF. The CDR3 DNA is TGTGCCAGCAGTAAACTAGCGGGAGTGGGCGAGCAGTACTTC. V gene TRBV6-5 combines with J gene TRBJ2-7, with 11 bases matching TRBD2. There are 14 residues in the CDR3. Germline-derived CDR1 and CDR2 are MNHEY and SVGAGI. The J segment lost 6 bases and the V segment lost 5 bases, leaving 6 bases of the junction unmatched.

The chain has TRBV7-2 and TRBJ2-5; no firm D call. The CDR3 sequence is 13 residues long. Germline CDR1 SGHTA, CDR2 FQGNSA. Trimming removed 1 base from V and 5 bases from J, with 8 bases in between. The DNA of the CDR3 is TGTGCCAGCAGCTTAGTTACGCGCGAGACCCAGTACTTC. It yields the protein CASSLVTRETQYF.

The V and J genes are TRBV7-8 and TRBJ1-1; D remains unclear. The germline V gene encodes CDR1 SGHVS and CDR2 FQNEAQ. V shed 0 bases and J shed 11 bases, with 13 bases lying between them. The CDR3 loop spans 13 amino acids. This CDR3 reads CASSLATGLDAFF. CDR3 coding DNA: TGTGCCAGCAGCTTAGCAACGGGGTTGGATGCTTTCTTT.

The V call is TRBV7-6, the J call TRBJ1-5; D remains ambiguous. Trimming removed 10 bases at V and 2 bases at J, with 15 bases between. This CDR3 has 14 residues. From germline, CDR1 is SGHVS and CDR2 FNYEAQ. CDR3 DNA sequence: TGTGCCACCTCCCCGGGTTTGGGCAATCAGCCCCAGCATTTT. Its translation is CATSPGLGNQPQHF.

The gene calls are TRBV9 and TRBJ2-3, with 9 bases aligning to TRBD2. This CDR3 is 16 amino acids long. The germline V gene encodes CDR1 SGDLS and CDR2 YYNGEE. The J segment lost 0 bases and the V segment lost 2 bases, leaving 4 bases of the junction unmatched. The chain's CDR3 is CASSVEAGGSTDTQYF. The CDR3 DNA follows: TGTGCCAGCAGCGTGGAAGCGGGGGGAAGCACAGATACGCAGTATTTT.

The CDR3 spells CASSRAGGSNQPQHF. As DNA, the CDR3 is TGTGCCAGCTCACGGGCAGGTGGGAGCAATCAGCCCCAGCATTTT. This chain uses TRBV18 with TRBJ1-5; D call uncertain. CDR3 length: 15 residues. Germline V gene sequence: CDR1 KGHSH, CDR2 LQKENI. V dropped 4 bases and J dropped 1 base, with 11 bases sitting between them. Full variable domain (outside the CDR3, taken from reference TRBV18 and TRBJ1-5): NAGVMQNPRHLVRRRGQEARLRCSPMKGHSHVYWYRQLPEEGLKFMVYLQKENIIDESGMPKERFSAEFPKEGPSILRIQQVVRGDSAAYFCASSRAGGSNQPQHFGDGTRLSIL.

The CDR3 sequence is CASGSDSTLAGDWIDTQYF. The DNA for the CDR3 is TGTGCTAGTGGTTCCGACTCCACACTAGCGGGAGATTGGATAGATACGCAGTATTTT. This chain joins TRBV12-5 and TRBJ2-3, with 11 bases fitting TRBD2. Trimming at V came to 4 bases and at J to 5 bases, leaving 17 bases not matched to a gene. CDR1 is LGHNT, CDR2 FRNRAP, per germline. The CDR3 length is 19 residues. The whole variable domain, filled in from reference TRBV12-5 and TRBJ2-3, reads DARVTQTPRHKVTEMGQEVTMRCQPILGHNTVFWYRQTMMQGLELLAYFRNRAPLDDSGMPKDRFSAEMPDATLATLKIQPSEPRDSAVYFCASGSDSTLAGDWIDTQYFGPGTRLTVL.

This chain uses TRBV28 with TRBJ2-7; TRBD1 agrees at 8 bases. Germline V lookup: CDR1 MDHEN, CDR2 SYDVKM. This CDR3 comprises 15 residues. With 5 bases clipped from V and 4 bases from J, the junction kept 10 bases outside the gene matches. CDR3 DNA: TGTGCCAGCAGTAGTGGGCAGGGGGCTGGGTACGAGCAGTACTTC. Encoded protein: CASSSGQGAGYEQYF.

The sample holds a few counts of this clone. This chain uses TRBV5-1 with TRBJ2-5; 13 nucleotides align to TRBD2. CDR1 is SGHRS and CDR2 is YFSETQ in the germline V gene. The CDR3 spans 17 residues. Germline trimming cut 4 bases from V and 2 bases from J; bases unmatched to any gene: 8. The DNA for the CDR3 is TGCGCCAGCAGCGCGGGACTAGCGGGGAACTCTCAAGAGACCCAGTACTTC. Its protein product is CASSAGLAGNSQETQYF.

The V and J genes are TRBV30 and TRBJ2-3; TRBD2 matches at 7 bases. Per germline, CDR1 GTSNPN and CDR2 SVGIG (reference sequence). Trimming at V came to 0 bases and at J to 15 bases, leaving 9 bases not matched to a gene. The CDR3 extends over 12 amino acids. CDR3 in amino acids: CAWSVLRGSEYF. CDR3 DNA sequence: TGTGCCTGGAGTGTCCTCCGCGGGAGTGAATATTTT.

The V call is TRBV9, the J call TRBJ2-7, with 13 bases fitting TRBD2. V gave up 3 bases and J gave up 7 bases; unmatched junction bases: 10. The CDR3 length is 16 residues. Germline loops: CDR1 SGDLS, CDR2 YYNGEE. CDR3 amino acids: CASSAQGLAGPFEQYF. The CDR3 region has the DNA TGTGCCAGCAGCGCCCAGGGACTAGCGGGACCCTTTGAGCAGTACTTC.

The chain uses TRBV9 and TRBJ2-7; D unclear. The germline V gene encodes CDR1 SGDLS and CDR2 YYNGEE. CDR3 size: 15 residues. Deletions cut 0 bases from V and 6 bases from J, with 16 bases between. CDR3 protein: CASSVDPLVEFEQYF. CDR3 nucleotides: TGTGCCAGCAGCGTAGACCCGCTTGTAGAATTCGAGCAGTACTTC.

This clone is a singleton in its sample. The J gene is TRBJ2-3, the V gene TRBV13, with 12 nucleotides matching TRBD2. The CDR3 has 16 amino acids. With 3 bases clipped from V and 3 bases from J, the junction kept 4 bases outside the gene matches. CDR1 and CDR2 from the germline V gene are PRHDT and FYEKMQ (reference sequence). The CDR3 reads CASSFGLAGMTDTQYF. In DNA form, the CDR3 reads TGTGCCAGCAGCTTTGGACTAGCGGGAATGACAGATACGCAGTATTTT.

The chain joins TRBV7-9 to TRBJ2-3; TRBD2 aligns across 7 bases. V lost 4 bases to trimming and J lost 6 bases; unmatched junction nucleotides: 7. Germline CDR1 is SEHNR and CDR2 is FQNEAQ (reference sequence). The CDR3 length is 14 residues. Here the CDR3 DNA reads TGTGCCAGCAGCTCTGGACTAGGGACCGATACGCAGTATTTT. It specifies CASSSGLGTDTQYF.

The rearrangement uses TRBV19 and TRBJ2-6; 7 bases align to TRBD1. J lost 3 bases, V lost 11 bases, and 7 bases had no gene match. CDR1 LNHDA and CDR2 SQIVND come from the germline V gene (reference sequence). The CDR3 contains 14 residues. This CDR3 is CAGGQEGGANVLTF. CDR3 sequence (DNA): TGTGCCGGTGGACAGGAAGGTGGGGCCAACGTCCTGACTTTC.

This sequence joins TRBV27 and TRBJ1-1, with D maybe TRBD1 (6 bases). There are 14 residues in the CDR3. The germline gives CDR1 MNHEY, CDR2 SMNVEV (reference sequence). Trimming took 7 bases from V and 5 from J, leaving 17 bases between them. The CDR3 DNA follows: TGTGCCAGCAACTCCCGGGGGGCGGTGACTGAAGCTTTCTTT. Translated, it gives CASNSRGAVTEAFF.

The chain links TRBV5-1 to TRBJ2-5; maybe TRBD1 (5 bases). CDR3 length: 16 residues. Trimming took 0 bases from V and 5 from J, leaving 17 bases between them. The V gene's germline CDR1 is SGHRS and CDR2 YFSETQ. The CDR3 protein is CASSLAEWASGETQYF. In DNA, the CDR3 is TGCGCCAGCAGCTTGGCCGAGTGGGCCTCAGGGGAGACCCAGTACTTC. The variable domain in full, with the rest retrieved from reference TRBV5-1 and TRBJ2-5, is KAGVTQTPRYLIKTRGQQVTLSCSPISGHRSVSWYQQTPGQGLQFLFEYFSETQRNKGNFPGRFSGRQFSNSRSEMNVSTLELGDSALYLCASSLAEWASGETQYFGPGTRLLVL.

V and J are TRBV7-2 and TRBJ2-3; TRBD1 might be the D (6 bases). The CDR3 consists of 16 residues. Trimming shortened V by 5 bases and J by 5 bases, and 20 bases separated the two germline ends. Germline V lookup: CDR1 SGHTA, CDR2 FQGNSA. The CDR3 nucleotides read TGTGCCAGCAGCCTCCAGGGGACACCAACAATAGATACGCAGTATTTT. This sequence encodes CASSLQGTPTIDTQYF.

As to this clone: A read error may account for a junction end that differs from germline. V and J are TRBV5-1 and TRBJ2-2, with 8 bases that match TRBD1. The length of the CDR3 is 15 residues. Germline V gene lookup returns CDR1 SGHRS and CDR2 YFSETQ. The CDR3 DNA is TGCGCCAGCAGACAGGGGGTCGGTGGCACCGAGGAGCTGTTTTTT. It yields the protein CASRQGVGGTEELFF.

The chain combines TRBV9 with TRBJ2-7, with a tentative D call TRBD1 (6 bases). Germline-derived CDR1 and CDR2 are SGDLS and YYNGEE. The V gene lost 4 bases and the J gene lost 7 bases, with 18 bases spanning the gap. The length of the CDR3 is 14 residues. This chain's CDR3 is CASSHGDNSGEQYF. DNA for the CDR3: TGTGCCAGCAGCCACGGGGACAACTCGGGGGAGCAGTACTTC. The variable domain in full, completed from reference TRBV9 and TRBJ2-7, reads DSGVTQTPKHLITATGQRVTLRCSPRSGDLSVYWYQQSLDQGLQFLIQYYNGEERAKGNILERFSAQQFPDLHSELNLSSLELGDSALYFCASSHGDNSGEQYFGPGTRLTVT.

The CDR3 spells CASSIYFVVAGAITGELFF. CDR3 in DNA: TGTGCCAGTAGTATATATTTTGTTGTAGCGGGAGCAATAACCGGGGAGCTGTTTTTT. V is TRBV19 and J is TRBJ2-2; 9 bases fit TRBD2. J was trimmed by 5 bases and V by 2 bases; bases with no gene match: 15. CDR1 and CDR2 from the germline V gene are LNHDA and SQIVND (reference sequence). The CDR3 totals 19 residues. Full variable domain (remainder filled in from reference TRBV19 and TRBJ2-2): DGGITQSPKYLFRKEGQNVTLSCEQNLNHDAMYWYRQDPGQGLRLIYYSQIVNDFQKGDIAEGYSVSREKKESFPLTVTSAQKNPTAFYLCASSIYFVVAGAITGELFFGEGSRLTVL.